This T cell receptor (beta chain) originates from a study of control samples from healthy donors and cancer patients. CDR1 is MNHEY, CDR2 SVGEGT, per germline. The CDR3 is 12 amino acids. The V gene lost 6 bases and the J gene lost 3 bases, with 6 bases spanning the gap. Method: immunoSEQ multiplex PCR; TCRdb's copy keeps in-frame clones and lacks some. In the table there are 60,000 or so clones, roughly 95% of which are singletons. The rearrangement links TRBV6-2 or TRBV6-3 to TRBJ1-3; D remains ambiguous. The sequencing sample was made of blood. The clonotype comes from a woman between 18 and 29 years old in good health. The CDR3 nucleotides read TGTGCCAGCAGCTTTTATGGAAACACCATATATTTT. This translates into CASSFYGNTIYF.